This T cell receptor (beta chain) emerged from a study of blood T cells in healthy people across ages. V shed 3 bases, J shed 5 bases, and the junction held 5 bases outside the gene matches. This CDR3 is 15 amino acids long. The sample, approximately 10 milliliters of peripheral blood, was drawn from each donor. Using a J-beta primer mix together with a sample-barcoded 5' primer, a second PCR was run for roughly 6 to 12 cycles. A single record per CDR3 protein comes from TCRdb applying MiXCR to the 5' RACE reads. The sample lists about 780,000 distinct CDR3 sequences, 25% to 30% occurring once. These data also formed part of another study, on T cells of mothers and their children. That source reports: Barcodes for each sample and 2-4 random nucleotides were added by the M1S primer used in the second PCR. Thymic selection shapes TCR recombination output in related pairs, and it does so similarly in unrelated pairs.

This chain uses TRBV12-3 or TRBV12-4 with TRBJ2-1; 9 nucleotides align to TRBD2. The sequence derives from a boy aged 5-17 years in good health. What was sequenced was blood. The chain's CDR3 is CASSLGLANHNEQFF. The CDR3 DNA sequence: TGTGCCAGCAGTTTGGGACTAGCTAACCACAATGAGCAGTTCTTC.